The clone carrying this TCR beta chain was seen ten or more times. One entry per CDR3 protein, called by TCRdb with MiXCR from the RT-PCR reads. The sample holds about 680,000 distinct CDR3 sequences; approximately 14% are singletons and the top ten take roughly 3.9%. Germline CDR1 and CDR2: SGHKS and YYEKEE (reference sequence). This CDR3 has 15 amino acids. The ends were cut back, 2 bases at V and 0 bases at J, with 11 bases in the middle. The sequence derives from a female donor in good health, serving as a healthy control. Source material: memory CD4+ T cells from blood. V gene TRBV5-5 combines with J gene TRBJ1-2, with D perhaps TRBD1 (5 bases). The CDR3 spells CASSFTGTSNYGYTF. The CDR3 DNA follows: TGTGCCAGCAGCTTCACGGGGACCTCTAACTATGGCTACACCTTC.